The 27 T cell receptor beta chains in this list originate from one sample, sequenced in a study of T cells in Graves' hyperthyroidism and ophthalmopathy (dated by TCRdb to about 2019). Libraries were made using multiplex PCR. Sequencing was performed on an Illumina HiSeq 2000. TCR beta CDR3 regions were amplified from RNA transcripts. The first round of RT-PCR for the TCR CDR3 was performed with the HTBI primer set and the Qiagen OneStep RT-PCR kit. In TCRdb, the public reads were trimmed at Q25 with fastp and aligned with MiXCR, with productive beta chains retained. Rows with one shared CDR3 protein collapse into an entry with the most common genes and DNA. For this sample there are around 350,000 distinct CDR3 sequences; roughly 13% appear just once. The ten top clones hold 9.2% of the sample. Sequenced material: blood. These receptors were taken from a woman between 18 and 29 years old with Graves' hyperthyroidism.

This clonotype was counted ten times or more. In DNA form, the CDR3 reads TGTGCCAGCAGCTTAAGTCGGACCCGCTCCTACAATGAGCAGTTCTTC. Its translation is CASSLSRTRSYNEQFF. This chain links TRBV7-2 with TRBJ2-1, with no clear D. V was trimmed by 2 bases and J by 0 bases, leaving 11 bases between them. Germline CDR1 and CDR2: SGHTA and FQGNSA. The CDR3 runs to 16 residues.

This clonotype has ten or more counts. The CDR3 DNA sequence: TGTGCCAGCAGCTTAGCGAGAGCCAGGACAGGGGGCTCCTACAATGAGCAGTTCTTC. Protein sequence: CASSLARARTGGSYNEQFF. This chain connects TRBV7-9 to TRBJ2-1; 10 bases map to TRBD1. V dropped 0 bases and J dropped 0; count of bases not matched to a gene: 8. CDR1 and CDR2 from the germline V gene are SEHNR and FQNEAQ (reference sequence). This CDR3 region has 19 residues. The whole variable domain, remainder taken from reference TRBV7-9 and TRBJ2-1, is DTGVSQNPRHKITKRGQNVTFRCDPISEHNRLYWYRQTLGQGPEFLTYFQNEAQLEKSRLLSDRFSAERPKGSFSTLEIQRTEQGDSAMYLCASSLARARTGGSYNEQFFGPGTRLTVL.

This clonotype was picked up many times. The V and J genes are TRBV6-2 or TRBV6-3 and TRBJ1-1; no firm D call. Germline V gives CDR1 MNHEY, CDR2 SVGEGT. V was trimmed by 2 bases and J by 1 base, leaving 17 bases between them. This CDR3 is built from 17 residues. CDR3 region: CASSYPKPENRNTEAFF. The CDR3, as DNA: TGTGCCAGCAGTTACCCCAAGCCCGAAAACAGGAACACTGAAGCTTTCTTT.

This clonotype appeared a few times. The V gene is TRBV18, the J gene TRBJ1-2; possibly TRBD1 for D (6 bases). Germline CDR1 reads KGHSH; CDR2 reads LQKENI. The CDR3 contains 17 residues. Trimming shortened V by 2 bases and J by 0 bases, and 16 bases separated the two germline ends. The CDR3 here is CASSPEFGGRTNYGYTF. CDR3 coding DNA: TGTGCCAGCTCACCAGAGTTCGGGGGGCGGACTAACTATGGCTACACCTTC. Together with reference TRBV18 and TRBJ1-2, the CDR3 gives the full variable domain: NAGVMQNPRHLVRRRGQEARLRCSPMKGHSHVYWYRQLPEEGLKFMVYLQKENIIDESGMPKERFSAEFPKEGPSILRIQQVVRGDSAAYFCASSPEFGGRTNYGYTFGSGTRLTVV.

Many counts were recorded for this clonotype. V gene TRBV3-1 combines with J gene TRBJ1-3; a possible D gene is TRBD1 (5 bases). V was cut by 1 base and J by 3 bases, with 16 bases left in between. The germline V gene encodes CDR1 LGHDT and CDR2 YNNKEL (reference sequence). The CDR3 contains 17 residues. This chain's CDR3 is CASSQGRQPSNGNTIYF. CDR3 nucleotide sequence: TGTGCCAGCAGCCAAGGGCGACAGCCTTCAAATGGAAACACCATATATTTT.

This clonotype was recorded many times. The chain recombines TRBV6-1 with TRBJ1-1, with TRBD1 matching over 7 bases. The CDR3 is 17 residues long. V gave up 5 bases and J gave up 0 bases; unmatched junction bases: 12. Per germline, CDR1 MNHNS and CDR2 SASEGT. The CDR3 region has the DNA TGTGCCAGCAGTTCGGACAGGAGTAGGGGTGTGAACACTGAAGCTTTCTTT. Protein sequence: CASSSDRSRGVNTEAFF.

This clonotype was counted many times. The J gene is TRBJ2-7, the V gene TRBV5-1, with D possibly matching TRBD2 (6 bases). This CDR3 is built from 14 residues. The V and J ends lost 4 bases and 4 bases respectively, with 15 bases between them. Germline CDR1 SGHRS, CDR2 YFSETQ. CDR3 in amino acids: CASSPGGEAYEQYF. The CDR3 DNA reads TGCGCCAGCAGCCCCGGAGGGGAGGCGTACGAGCAGTACTTC.

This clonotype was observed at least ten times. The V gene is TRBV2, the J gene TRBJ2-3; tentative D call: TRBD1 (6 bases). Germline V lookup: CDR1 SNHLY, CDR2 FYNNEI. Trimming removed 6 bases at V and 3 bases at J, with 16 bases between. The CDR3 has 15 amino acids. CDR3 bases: TGTGCCAGCAGGGACCACAGGGCTGCGACAGATACGCAGTATTTT. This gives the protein CASRDHRAATDTQYF.

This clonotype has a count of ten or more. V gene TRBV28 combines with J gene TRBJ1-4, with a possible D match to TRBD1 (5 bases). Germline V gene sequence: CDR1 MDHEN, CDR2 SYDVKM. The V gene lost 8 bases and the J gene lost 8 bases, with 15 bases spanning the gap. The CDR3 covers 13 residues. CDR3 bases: TGTGCCAGCCACAGGAGGGATTGGGAAAAACTGTTTTTT. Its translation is CASHRRDWEKLFF.

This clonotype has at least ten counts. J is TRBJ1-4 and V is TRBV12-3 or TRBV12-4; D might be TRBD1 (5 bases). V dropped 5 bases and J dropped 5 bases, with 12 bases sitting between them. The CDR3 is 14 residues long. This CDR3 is CASSPGTANEKLFF. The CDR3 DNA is TGTGCCAGCAGTCCCGGGACGGCGAATGAAAAACTGTTTTTT.

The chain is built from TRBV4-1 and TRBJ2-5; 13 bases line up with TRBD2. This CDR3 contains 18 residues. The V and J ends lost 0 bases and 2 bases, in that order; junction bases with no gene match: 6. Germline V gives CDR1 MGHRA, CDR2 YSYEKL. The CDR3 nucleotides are TGCGCCAGCAGCCAAGATCAGGGACTAGCGGGGACACAAGAGACCCAGTACTTC. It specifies CASSQDQGLAGTQETQYF.

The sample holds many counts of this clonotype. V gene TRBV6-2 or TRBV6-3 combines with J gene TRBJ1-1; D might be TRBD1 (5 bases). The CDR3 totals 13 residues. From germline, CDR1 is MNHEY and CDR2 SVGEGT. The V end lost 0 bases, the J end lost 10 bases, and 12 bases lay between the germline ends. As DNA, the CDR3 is TGTGCCAGCAGTTACTCTGGGGGATTGGTAGCTTTCTTT. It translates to CASSYSGGLVAFF.

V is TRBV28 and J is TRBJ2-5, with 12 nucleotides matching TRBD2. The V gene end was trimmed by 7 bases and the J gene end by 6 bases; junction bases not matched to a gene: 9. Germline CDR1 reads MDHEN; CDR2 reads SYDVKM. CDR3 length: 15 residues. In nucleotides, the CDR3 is TGTGCCAGCACCCGACTAGCGGGAGTGGAAAAGACCCAGTACTTC. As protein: CASTRLAGVEKTQYF.

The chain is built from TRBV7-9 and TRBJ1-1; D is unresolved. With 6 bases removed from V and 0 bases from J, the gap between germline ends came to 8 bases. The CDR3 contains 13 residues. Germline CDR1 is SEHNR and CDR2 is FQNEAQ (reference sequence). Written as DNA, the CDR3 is TGTGCCAGCAGGCGACACCTGAACACTGAAGCTTTCTTT. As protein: CASRRHLNTEAFF.

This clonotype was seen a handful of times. CDR3 DNA sequence: TGTGCCAGCAGCTTAGTAACAGGGAAGACTGAAGCTTTCTTT. Protein sequence: CASSLVTGKTEAFF. V usage is TRBV7-9 and J usage is TRBJ1-1, with D possibly TRBD1 on 6 matching bases. Germline V gene sequence: CDR1 SEHNR, CDR2 FQNEAQ (reference sequence). Trimming took off 1 base at V and 5 bases at J, with 11 bases between the two ends. The CDR3 contains 14 residues. The entire variable domain, with the rest obtained from reference TRBV7-9 and TRBJ1-1, is as follows: DTGVSQNPRHKITKRGQNVTFRCDPISEHNRLYWYRQTLGQGPEFLTYFQNEAQLEKSRLLSDRFSAERPKGSFSTLEIQRTEQGDSAMYLCASSLVTGKTEAFFGQGTRLTVV.

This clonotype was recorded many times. CDR3 region: CASSLRLVGEQFF. DNA of the CDR3: TGTGCCAGCAGTTTAAGACTAGTGGGAGAGCAGTTCTTC. V usage is TRBV12-3 or TRBV12-4 and J usage is TRBJ2-1, with D possibly TRBD2 on 6 matching bases. The CDR3 loop spans 13 amino acids. V gave up 2 bases and J gave up 10 bases, with 12 bases separating them.

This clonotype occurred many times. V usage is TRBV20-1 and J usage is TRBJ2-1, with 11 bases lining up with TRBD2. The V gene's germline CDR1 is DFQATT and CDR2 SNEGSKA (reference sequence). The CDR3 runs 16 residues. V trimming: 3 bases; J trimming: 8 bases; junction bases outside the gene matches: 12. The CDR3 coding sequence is TGCAGTGCTAGCTTGACCCTAGCGGGAGGAAGGGATGAGCAGTTCTTC. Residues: CSASLTLAGGRDEQFF.

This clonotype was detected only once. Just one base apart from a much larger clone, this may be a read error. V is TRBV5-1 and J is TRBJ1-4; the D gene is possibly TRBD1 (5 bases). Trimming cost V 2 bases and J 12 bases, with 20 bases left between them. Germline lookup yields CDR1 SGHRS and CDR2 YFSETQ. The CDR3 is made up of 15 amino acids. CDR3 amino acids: CASSFEPGMGEELFF. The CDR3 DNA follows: TGCGCCAGCAGCTTTGAACCCGGGATGGGGGAAGAACTGTTTTTT. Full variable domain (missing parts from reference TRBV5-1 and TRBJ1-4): KAGVTQTPRYLIKTRGQQVTLSCSPISGHRSVSWYQQTPGQGLQFLFEYFSETQRNKGNFPGRFSGRQFSNSRSEMNVSTLELGDSALYLCASSFEPGMGEELFFGSGTQLSVL.

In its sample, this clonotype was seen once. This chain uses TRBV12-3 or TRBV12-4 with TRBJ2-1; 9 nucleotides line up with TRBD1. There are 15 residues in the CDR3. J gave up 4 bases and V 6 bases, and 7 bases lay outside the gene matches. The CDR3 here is CASRITGGAYNEQFF. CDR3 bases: TGTGCCAGCAGAATAACAGGGGGCGCGTACAATGAGCAGTTCTTC.

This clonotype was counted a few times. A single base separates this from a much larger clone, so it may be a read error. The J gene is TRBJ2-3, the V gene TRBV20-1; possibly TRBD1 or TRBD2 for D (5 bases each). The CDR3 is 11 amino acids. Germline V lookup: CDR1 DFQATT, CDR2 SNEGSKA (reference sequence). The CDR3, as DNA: TGCAGTGCGCCTAGCACAGGTACGCAGTATTTT. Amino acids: CSAPSTGTQYF.

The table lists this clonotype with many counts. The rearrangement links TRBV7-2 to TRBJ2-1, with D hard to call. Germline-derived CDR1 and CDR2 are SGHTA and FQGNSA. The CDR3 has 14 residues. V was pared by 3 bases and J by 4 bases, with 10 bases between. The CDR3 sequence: CASSFDRAYNEQFF. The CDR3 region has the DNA TGTGCCAGCAGCTTCGACCGAGCATACAATGAGCAGTTCTTC.

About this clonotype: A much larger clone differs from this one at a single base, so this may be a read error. CDR3 sequence reads: CASSLNWVDYGYTF. The CDR3 region has the DNA TGTGCCAGCAGCTTAAATTGGGTTGACTATGGCTACACCTTC. The chain employs TRBV7-2 and TRBJ1-2, with D unclear. The CDR3 consists of 14 residues. V dropped 2 bases and J dropped 3 bases, with 10 bases sitting between them. Per the germline V gene, CDR1 is SGHTA and CDR2 is FQGNSA.

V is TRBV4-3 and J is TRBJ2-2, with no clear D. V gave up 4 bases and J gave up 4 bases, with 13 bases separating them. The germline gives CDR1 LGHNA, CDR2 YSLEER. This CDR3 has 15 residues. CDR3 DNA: TGCGCCAGCAGCCCCCCAAATGGGGTCACCGGGGAGCTGTTTTTT. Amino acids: CASSPPNGVTGELFF.

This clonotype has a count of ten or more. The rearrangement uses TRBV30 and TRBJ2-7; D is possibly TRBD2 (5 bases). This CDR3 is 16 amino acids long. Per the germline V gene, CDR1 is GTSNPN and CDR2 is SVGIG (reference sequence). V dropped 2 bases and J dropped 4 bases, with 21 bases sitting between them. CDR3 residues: CAWSTSYRGDRYEQYF. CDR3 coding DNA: TGTGCCTGGAGTACCTCATACCGGGGAGATCGGTACGAGCAGTACTTC.

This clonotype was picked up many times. CDR3 nucleotides: TGTGCCACCAGTTCCTTGGGGGGACCCGGGGAGCTGTTTTTT. This translates into CATSSLGGPGELFF. The chain joins TRBV24-1 to TRBJ2-2; perhaps TRBD2 as D (6 bases). The CDR3 consists of 14 residues. V shed 6 bases and J shed 6 bases, with 13 bases lying between them. The germline CDR1 and CDR2 sequences are KGHDR and SFDVKD.

The CDR3 loop reads CASSQGSAGNTIYF. The CDR3 DNA sequence: TGCGCCAGCAGCCAAGGGTCGGCTGGAAACACCATATATTTT. The chain couples TRBV4-1 to TRBJ1-3; no clear D. Germline V CDR1 and CDR2: MGHRA, YSYEKL. V lost 1 base and J lost 2, with 6 bases in between. The CDR3 runs 14 residues.

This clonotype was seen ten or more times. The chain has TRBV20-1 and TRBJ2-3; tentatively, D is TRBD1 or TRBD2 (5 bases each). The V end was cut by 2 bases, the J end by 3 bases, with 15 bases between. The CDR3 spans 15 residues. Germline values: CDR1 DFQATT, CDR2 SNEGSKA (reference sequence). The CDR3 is CSARTGAGPTDTQYF. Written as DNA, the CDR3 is TGCAGTGCTAGAACCGGGGCGGGCCCGACAGATACGCAGTATTTT.